The clone carrying this T cell receptor (beta chain) showed up just a few times. The antigen remains undetermined. This sample stems from a study of read filtering for tumor transcriptome and immune sequencing. The overall study: By R-ISS, stages I, II and III held around 8, 16 and 7 patients. Transcriptome libraries were built from DNase-treated RNA.

Trimming cost V 5 bases and J 8 bases, with 17 bases left between them. This CDR3 is 14 amino acids long. The germline V gene has CDR1 SGHTA and CDR2 FQGTGA. Study results and limitations: Compared with RNA-seq, IR-seq gave much higher clonotype depth and reliability.

The library was built from roughly 400 ng RNA with molecular barcoded adaptors for alpha/delta and beta/gamma chains. TCRdb processed the reads anew with MiXCR; each CDR3 protein has one entry. The table has tens of thousands of distinct CDR3 sequences, 20% to 25% seen once. This clonotype was sampled from a donor aged 40 or over with multiple myeloma. V is TRBV7-3 and J is TRBJ2-3, with TRBD2 as a possible D gene (7 bases). Sequencing was carried out using a population of CD138-negative cells sorted from bone marrow. DNA for the CDR3: TGTGCCAGCAGCCACGCTGGGGGGGCTAGTACGCAGTATTTT. Translating it yields CASSHAGGASTQYF.